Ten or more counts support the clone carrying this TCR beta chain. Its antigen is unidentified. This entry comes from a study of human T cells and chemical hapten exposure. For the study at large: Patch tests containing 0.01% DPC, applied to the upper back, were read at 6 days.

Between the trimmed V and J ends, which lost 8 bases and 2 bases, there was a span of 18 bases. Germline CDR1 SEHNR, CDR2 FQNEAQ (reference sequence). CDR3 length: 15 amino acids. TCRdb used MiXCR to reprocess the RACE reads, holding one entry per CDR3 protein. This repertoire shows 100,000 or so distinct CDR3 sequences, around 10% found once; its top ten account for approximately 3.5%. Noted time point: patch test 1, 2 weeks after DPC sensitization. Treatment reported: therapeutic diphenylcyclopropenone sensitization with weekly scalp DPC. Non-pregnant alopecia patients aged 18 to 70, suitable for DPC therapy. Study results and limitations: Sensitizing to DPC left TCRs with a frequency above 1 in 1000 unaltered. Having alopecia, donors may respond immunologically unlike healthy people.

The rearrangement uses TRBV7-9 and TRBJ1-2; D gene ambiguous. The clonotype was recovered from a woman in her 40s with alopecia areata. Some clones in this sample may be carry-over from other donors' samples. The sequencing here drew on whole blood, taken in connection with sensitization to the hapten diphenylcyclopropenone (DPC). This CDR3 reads CASGESGERNYGYTF. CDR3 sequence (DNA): TGTGCCAGCGGTGAGTCTGGGGAGCGCAACTATGGCTACACCTTC.